This is a list of T cell receptor beta chains from one sample in a study of ipilimumab plus nivolumab after autologous stem cell transplantation. Sequencing used immunoSEQ multiplex PCR; TCRdb keeps in-frame clones, though not all of them. The data contain about 16,000 clones, about 81% of them singletons. The sample in question was PBMCs, obtained in a trial of ipilimumab plus nivolumab as post-transplant consolidation. The receptor source for this set is a male donor with diffuse large B-cell lymphoma. Both conserved end residues are part of each CDR3. The order of the fields is J gene, CDR3 length, V gene, clone size, D gene, CDR3 protein, CDR3 DNA. D genes are given only for firm matches. Expanded clones get a size class; other rows say once, few or many, or leave the size out.

TRBJ1-2 | 15 | TRBV7-9 | - | - | CASSLARRGKGGYTF | TGTGCCAGCAGCTTAGCGCGACGGGGGAAGGGTGGCTACACCTTC
TRBJ2-3 | 14 | TRBV6-1 | - | - | CASSFATRTDTQYF | TGTGCCAGCAGTTTCGCCACCCGCACAGATACGCAGTATTTT
TRBJ1-6 | 15 | TRBV5-6 | - | - | CASSLDRRYNSPLHF | TGTGCCAGCAGCCTCGACAGGCGCTATAATTCACCCCTCCACTTT
TRBJ1-5 | 13 | TRBV7-3 | once | - | CASASGGNQPQHF | TGTGCCAGCGCTTCGGGGGGCAATCAGCCCCAGCATTTT
TRBJ1-6 | 14 | TRBV9 | - | - | CASSVGQGNSPLHF | TGTGCCAGCAGCGTAGGGCAGGGAAATTCACCCCTCCACTTT
TRBJ2-3 | 17 | TRBV14 | - | - | CASSQAWGGQGTDTQYF | TGTGCCAGCAGCCAAGCGTGGGGGGGCCAGGGGACAGATACGCAGTATTTT
TRBJ1-3 | 14 | TRBV6-6 | few | - | CASSYGTGGNTIYF | TGTGCCAGCAGCTACGGGACGGGAGGGAACACCATATATTTT
TRBJ2-7 | 13 | TRBV5-4 | - | - | CASSLDRDREQYF | TGTGCCAGCAGCTTGGACAGGGATCGCGAGCAGTACTTC
TRBJ2-2 | 15 | TRBV2 | - | TRBD2 | CASGSIAGSTGELFF | TGTGCCAGCGGATCAATAGCGGGGAGCACCGGGGAGCTGTTTTTT
TRBJ2-7 | 12 | TRBV29-1 | - | - | CSVGDTYWEQYF | TGCAGCGTTGGTGACACCTATTGGGAGCAGTACTTC
TRBJ2-5 | 15 | TRBV28 | - | - | CASSLDRTDRETQYF | TGTGCCAGCAGTTTGGACCGGACAGATCGGGAGACCCAGTACTTC
TRBJ2-5 | 15 | TRBV7-3 | - | TRBD1 | CASSSQTGGYETQYF | TGTGCCAGCAGCTCCCAGACAGGGGGCTATGAGACCCAGTACTTC
TRBJ1-2 | 16 | TRBV11-2 | - | TRBD1 | CASSSDRGRGQGGYTF | TGTGCCAGCAGCTCCGACAGGGGGCGCGGGCAAGGCGGCTACACCTTC
TRBJ1-1 | 14 | TRBV5-1 | - | - | CASSAGRGEREAFF | TGCGCCAGCAGCGCGGGACGGGGGGAGAGGGAAGCTTTCTTT
TRBJ2-5 | 13 | TRBV4-3 | - | TRBD2 | CASSQGGGETQYF | TGCGCCAGCAGCCAGGGCGGGGGGGAGACCCAGTACTTC
TRBJ1-1 | 15 | TRBV19 | - | - | CASSRWGSLNTEAFF | TGTGCCAGTAGTCGGTGGGGGAGCTTGAACACTGAAGCTTTCTTT
TRBJ1-2 | 13 | TRBV6-5 | few | - | CASSYSANNGYTF | TGTGCCAGCAGTTACTCGGCCAATAATGGCTACACCTTC
TRBJ1-2 | 14 | TRBV2 | - | - | CASRAVTLAYGYTF | TGTGCCAGCAGGGCCGTGACATTAGCTTATGGCTACACCTTC
TRBJ2-1 | 17 | TRBV7-2 | - | - | CASSLGFGASSYNEQFF | TGTGCCAGCAGCTTAGGTTTTGGCGCGAGCTCCTACAATGAGCAGTTCTTC
TRBJ2-7 | 12 | TRBV28 | - | - | CASKERDYEQYF | TGTGCCAGCAAGGAGAGGGACTACGAGCAGTACTTC
TRBJ2-2 | 13 | TRBV28 | - | - | CASSLPNTGELFF | TGTGCCAGCAGTTTACCGAACACCGGGGAGCTGTTTTTT
TRBJ2-5 | 11 | TRBV20-1 | once | - | CSAREGETQYF | TGCAGTGCTAGAGAAGGAGAGACCCAGTACTTC
TRBJ1-1 | 12 | TRBV6-6 | - | - | CASSPESTEAFF | TGTGCCAGCAGTCCTGAGAGCACTGAAGCTTTCTTT
TRBJ2-7 | 14 | TRBV9 | - | TRBD2 | CASSFGGTSYEQYF | TGTGCCAGCAGCTTCGGGGGGACCTCCTACGAGCAGTACTTC
TRBJ2-5 | 11 | TRBV2 | - | - | CASSLLETQYF | TGTGCCAGCAGTCTTTTGGAGACTCAGTACTTC
TRBJ2-5 | 16 | TRBV6-6 | - | TRBD1 | CASSSSGTERRETQYF | TGTGCCAGCAGTTCTTCCGGGACAGAAAGACGAGAGACCCAGTACTTC
TRBJ1-5 | 17 | TRBV7-8 | - | - | CASSLGRAVLGNQPQHF | TGTGCCAGCAGCTTAGGCAGGGCCGTCCTTGGCAATCAGCCCCAGCATTTT
TRBJ2-7 | 16 | TRBV28 | - | TRBD2 | CASSPSSSGLARYSLF | TGTGCCAGCAGTCCCTCTAGTTCGGGACTAGCTCGGTACTCCCTTTTC
TRBJ1-2 | 13 | TRBV5-5 | - | TRBD1 | CASSWTGAGGYTF | TGTGCCAGCAGCTGGACAGGGGCAGGGGGCTACACCTTC
TRBJ1-1 | 12 | TRBV2 | - | TRBD1 | CASSERGQEAFF | TGTGCCAGCAGTGAAAGGGGGCAGGAAGCTTTCTTT
TRBJ2-2 | 17 | TRBV5-1 | - | TRBD2 | CASSLWTSGGVGGELFF | TGCGCCAGCAGCCTGTGGACTAGCGGGGGCGTGGGCGGGGAGCTGTTTTTT
TRBJ1-6 | 16 | TRBV28 | - | - | CASSPDYRALNSPLHF | TGTGCCAGCAGTCCCGACTACAGGGCCCTTAATTCACCCCTCCACTTT
TRBJ2-5 | 13 | TRBV12-5 | - | TRBD1 | CASGGQGRETQYF | TGTGCTAGTGGGGGACAGGGAAGAGAGACCCAGTACTTC
TRBJ1-1 | 11 | TRBV28 | - | - | CASVRVTEAFF | TGTGCCAGCGTGCGGGTGACTGAAGCTTTCTTT
TRBJ1-1 | 17 | TRBV19 | few | TRBD1 | CASSIDRYYRGWTEAFF | TGTGCCAGTAGTATAGATCGCTACTACAGGGGCTGGACTGAAGCTTTCTTT
TRBJ2-5 | 14 | TRBV9 | - | - | CASSATGVQETQYF | TGTGCCAGCAGCGCCACGGGAGTCCAAGAGACCCAGTACTTC
TRBJ2-1 | 16 | TRBV4-3 | - | TRBD2 | CASSQDLSGAGNEQFF | TGCGCCAGCAGCCAAGATTTAAGCGGGGCCGGGAATGAGCAGTTCTTC
TRBJ2-1 | 14 | TRBV18 | few | TRBD1 | CASSPQGALNEQFF | TGTGCCAGCTCACCCCAGGGGGCGCTCAATGAGCAGTTCTTC
TRBJ1-1 | 14 | TRBV28 | - | - | CASGYRAGDSEAFF | TGTGCCAGCGGGTACAGGGCGGGGGATAGTGAAGCTTTCTTT
TRBJ1-5 | 16 | TRBV6-6 | - | - | CASSYRQPSRNQPQHF | TGTGCCAGCAGTTACCGGCAGCCGAGTCGCAATCAGCCCCAGCATTTT
TRBJ2-5 | 14 | TRBV19 | few | TRBD1 | CATSDRGRQETQYF | TGTGCCACCTCGGACAGGGGGCGTCAAGAGACCCAGTACTTC
TRBJ2-1 | 15 | TRBV5-1 | - | - | CASSGAGPAGYEQFF | TGCGCCAGCAGCGGGGCGGGACCAGCTGGGTATGAGCAGTTCTTC
TRBJ1-2 | 11 | TRBV30 | - | - | CAWSDGRPDTF | TGTGCCTGGAGTGACGGGAGACCCGACACCTTC